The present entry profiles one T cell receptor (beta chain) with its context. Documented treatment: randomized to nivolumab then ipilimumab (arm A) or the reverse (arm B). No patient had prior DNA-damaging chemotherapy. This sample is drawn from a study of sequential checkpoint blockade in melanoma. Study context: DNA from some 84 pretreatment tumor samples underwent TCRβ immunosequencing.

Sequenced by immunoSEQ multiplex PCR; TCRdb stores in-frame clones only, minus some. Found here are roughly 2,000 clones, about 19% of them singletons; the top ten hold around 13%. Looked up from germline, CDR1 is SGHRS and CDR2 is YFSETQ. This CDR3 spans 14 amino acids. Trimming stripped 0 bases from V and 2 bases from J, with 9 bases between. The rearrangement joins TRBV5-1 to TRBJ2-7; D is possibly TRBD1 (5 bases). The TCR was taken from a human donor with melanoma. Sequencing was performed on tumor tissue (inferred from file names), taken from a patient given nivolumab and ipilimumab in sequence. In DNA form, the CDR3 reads TGCGCCAGCAGCTTGGCAGGGTTCCCCTACGAGCAGTACTTC. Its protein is CASSLAGFPYEQYF.